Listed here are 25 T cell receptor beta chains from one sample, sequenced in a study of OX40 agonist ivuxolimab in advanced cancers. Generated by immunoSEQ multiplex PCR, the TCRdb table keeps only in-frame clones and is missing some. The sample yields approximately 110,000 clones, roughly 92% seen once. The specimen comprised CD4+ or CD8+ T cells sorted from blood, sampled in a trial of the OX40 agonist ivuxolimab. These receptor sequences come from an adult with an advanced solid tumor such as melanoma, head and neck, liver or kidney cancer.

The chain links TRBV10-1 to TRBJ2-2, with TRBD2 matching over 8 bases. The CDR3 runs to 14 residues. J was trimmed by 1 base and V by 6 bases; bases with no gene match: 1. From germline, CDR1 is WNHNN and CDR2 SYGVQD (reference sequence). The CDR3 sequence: CASRLAVNTGELFF. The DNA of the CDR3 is TGCGCCAGCAGACTAGCGGTGAACACCGGGGAGCTGTTTTTT.

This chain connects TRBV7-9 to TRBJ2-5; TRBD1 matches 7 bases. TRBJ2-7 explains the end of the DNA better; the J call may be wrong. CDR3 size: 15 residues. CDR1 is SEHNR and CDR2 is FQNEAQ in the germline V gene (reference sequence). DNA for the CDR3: TGTGCCAGCAGCCAGTGGGACAGAATTAACTACGAGCAGTACTTC. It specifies CASSQWDRINYEQYF.

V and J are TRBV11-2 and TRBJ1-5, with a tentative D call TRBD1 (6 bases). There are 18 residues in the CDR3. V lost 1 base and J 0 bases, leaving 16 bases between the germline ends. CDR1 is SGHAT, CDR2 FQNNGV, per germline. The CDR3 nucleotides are TGTGCCAGCAGCTTAGGCCCCTCAGGGGCGCATAGCAATCAGCCCCAGCATTTT. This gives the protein CASSLGPSGAHSNQPQHF.

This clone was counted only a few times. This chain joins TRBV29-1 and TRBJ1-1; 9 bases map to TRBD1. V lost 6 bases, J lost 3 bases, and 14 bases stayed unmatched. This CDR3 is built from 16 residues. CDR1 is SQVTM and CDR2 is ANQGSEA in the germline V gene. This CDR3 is CSVTRTGAKMDTEAFF. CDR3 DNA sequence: TGCAGCGTGACTCGGACAGGGGCGAAAATGGACACTGAAGCTTTCTTT.

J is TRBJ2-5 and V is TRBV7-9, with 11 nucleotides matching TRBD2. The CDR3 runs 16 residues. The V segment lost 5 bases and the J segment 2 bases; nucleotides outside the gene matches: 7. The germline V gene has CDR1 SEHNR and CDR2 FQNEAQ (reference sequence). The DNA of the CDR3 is TGTGCCAGCAGCCCTCCGGGACTAGCGGATCAAGAGACCCAGTACTTC. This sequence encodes CASSPPGLADQETQYF.

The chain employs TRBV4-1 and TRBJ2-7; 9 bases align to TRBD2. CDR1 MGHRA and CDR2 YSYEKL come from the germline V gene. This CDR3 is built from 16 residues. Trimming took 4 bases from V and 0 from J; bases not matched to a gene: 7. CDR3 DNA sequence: TGCGCCAGCAGCCCGAGGGATAGCGGGAGCTCCTACGAGCAGTACTTC. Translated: CASSPRDSGSSYEQYF.

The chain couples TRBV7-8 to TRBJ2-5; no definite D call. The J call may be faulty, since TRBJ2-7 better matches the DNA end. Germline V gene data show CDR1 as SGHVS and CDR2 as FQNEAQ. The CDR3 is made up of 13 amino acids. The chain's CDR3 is CASSLNGRDEQYF. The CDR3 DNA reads TGTGCCAGCAGCCTCAACGGTCGGGACGAGCAGTACTTC.

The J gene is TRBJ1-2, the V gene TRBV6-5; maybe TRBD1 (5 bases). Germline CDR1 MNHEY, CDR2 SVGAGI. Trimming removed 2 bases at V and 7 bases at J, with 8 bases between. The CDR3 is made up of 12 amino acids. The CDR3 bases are TGTGCCAGCAGTTACCCGGGGGGTGGCTACACCTTC. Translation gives CASSYPGGGYTF.

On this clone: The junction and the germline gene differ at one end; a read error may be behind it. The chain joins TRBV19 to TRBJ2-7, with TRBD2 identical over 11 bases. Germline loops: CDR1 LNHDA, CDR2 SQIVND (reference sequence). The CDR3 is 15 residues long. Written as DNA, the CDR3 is TGTGCCAGTAGTATGACTAGCGGGATCTCCCACGAGCAGTACTTC. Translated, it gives CASSMTSGISHEQYF.

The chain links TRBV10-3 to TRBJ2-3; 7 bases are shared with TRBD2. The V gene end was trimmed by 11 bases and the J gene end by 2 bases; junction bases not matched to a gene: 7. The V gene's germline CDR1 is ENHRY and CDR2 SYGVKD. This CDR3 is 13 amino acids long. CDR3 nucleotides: TGTGCCCTCCGGGGGGTGAACACAGATACGCAGTATTTT. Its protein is CALRGVNTDTQYF.

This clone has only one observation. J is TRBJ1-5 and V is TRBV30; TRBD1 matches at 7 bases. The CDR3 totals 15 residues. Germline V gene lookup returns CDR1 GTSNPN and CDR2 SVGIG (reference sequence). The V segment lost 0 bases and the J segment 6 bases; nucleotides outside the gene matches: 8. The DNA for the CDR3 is TGTGCCTGGAGTGTAGGGGGCGCGGACCCTCAGCCCCAGCATTTT. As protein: CAWSVGGADPQPQHF.

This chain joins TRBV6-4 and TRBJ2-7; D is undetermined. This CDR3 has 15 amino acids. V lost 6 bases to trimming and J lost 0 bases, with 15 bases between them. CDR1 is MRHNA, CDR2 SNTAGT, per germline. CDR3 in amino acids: CASRPRWQGSYEQYF. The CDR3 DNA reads TGTGCCAGCAGGCCCCGATGGCAAGGCTCCTACGAGCAGTACTTC.

CDR3 DNA: TGTGCCAGCAGCACCGCACTCTCGGGGGGAAACACCATATATTTT. Protein product: CASSTALSGGNTIYF. The chain is built from TRBV5-4 and TRBJ1-3; D not resolved. The CDR3 loop spans 15 amino acids. The germline gives CDR1 SGHNT, CDR2 YYREEE (reference sequence). The V end was cut by 4 bases, the J end by 4 bases, with 15 bases between.

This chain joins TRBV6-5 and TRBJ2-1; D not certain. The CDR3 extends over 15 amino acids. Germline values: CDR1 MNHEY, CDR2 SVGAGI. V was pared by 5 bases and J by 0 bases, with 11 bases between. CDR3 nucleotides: TGTGCCAGCAGTAGGCCTGGCAGCTCCTACAATGAGCAGTTCTTC. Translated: CASSRPGSSYNEQFF.

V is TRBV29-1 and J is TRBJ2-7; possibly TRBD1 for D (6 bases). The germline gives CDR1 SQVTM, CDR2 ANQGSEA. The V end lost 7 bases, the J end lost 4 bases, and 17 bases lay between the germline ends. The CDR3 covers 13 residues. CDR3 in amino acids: CSAVTGAGYEQYF. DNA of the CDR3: TGCAGCGCAGTGACAGGTGCTGGATACGAGCAGTACTTC.

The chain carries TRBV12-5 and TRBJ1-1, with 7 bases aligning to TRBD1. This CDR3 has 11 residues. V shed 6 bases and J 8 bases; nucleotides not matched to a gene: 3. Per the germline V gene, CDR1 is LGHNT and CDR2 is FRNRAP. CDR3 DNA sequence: TGTGCTAGTGGAACGGACAGGGAAGCTTTCTTT. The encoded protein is CASGTDREAFF.

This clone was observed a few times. The CDR3 region is CASSRVGTKAGYTF. The DNA for the CDR3 is TGCGCCAGCAGCCGAGTTGGGACAAAGGCTGGCTACACCTTC. This chain joins TRBV4-3 and TRBJ1-2; possibly TRBD1 for D (6 bases). The CDR3 loop spans 14 amino acids. Per germline, CDR1 LGHNA and CDR2 YSLEER. V was clipped by 4 bases and J by 7 bases, with 16 bases between them.

The CDR3 DNA is TGCGCCAGCAGCCAAGACGACGGATCTTACTTTAATGAGCAGTTCTTC. This codes for CASSQDDGSYFNEQFF. The J gene is TRBJ2-1, the V gene TRBV4-1; no clear D gene. The germline CDR1 and CDR2 sequences are MGHRA and YSYEKL. This CDR3 is 16 amino acids long. V dropped 0 bases and J dropped 7 bases, with 16 bases sitting between them.

The CDR3 coding sequence is TGCGCCAGCAGCTTGGACCCGAATGAGCAGTTCTTC. Amino acid sequence: CASSLDPNEQFF. This chain uses TRBV5-1 with TRBJ2-1, with no clear D. Germline V gene sequence: CDR1 SGHRS, CDR2 YFSETQ. The ends were cut back, 0 bases at V and 7 bases at J, with 5 bases in the middle. The CDR3 consists of 12 residues.

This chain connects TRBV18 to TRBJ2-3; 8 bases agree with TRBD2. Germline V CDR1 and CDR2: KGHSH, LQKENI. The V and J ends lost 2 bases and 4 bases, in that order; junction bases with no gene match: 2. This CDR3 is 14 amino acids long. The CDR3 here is CASSPVTSADTQYF. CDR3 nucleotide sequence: TGTGCCAGCTCACCAGTGACTAGCGCAGATACGCAGTATTTT.

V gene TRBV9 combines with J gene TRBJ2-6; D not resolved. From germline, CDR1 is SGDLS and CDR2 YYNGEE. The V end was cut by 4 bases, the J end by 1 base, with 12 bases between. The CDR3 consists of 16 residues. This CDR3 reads CASSPRTPSGANVLTF. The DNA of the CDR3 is TGTGCCAGCAGCCCCCGAACCCCATCTGGGGCCAACGTCCTGACTTTC.

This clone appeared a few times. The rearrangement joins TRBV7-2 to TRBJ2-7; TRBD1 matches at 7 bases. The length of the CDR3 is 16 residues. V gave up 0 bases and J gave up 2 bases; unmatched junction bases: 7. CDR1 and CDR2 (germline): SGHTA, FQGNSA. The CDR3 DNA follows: TGTGCCAGCAGCTTAGCCTCCGGGACAGCCCCCTACGAGCAGTACTTC. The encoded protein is CASSLASGTAPYEQYF. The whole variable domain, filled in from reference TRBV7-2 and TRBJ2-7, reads GAGVSQSPSNKVTEKGKDVELRCDPISGHTALYWYRQSLGQGLEFLIYFQGNSAPDKSGLPSDRFSAERTGGSVSTLTIQRTQQEDSAVYLCASSLASGTAPYEQYFGPGTRLTVT.

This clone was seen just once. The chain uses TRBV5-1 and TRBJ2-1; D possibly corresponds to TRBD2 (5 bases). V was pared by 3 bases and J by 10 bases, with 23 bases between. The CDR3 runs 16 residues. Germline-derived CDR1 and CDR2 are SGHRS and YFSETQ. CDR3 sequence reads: CASSYRTGSRPIEQFF. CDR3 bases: TGCGCCAGCAGCTACCGGACTGGTAGCCGACCAATCGAGCAGTTCTTC.

The CDR3 region has the DNA TGCGCCAGCAGCACGGACAGGGGATACGAGCAGTACTTC. Amino acid sequence: CASSTDRGYEQYF. This chain links TRBV5-1 with TRBJ2-7, with TRBD1 matching over 9 bases. The CDR3 is 13 residues long. The trim removed 4 bases at V and 4 bases at J, leaving 3 bases unmatched. Germline V CDR1 and CDR2: SGHRS, YFSETQ.

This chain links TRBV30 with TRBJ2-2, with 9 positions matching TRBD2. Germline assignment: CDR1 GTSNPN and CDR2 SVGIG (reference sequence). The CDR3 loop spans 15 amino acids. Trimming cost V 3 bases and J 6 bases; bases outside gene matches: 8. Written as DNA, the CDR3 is TGTGCCTGGAGGGGATTAGCGGGAGTATCCGGGGAGCTGTTTTTT. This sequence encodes CAWRGLAGVSGELFF.